The rows below give T cell receptor beta chains drawn from one sample of a study of T cells in Graves' hyperthyroidism and ophthalmopathy. TCRdb analysed the multiplex PCR reads with MiXCR anew, one entry per CDR3 protein. This table holds approximately 640,000 distinct CDR3 sequences, over 40% found once. Sequenced material: peripheral blood or thyroid tissue (not recorded which). These receptors all stem from an adult man with Graves' disease, either hyperthyroidism or ophthalmopathy (not recorded which). Each CDR3 is given with its conserved first and last residue. A D gene is named only where the DNA matches it firmly. Rows may omit the clone size; those that give it use once, few, many or a size class.

>TRBJ2-7|TRBV6-1|NA|NA
CASSEAEGPPYEQYF
TGTGCCAGCAGTGAAGCCGAGGGGCCCCCCTACGAGCAGTACTTC
>TRBJ2-3|TRBV7-8|NA|NA
CASSLVAARSTDTQYF
TGTGCCAGCAGCTTAGTGGCGGCTCGAAGCACAGATACGCAGTATTTT
>TRBJ2-7|TRBV11-1|few|TRBD2
CASSQGGGLAGDYEQYF
TGCGCCAGCAGCCAAGGAGGGGGACTAGCGGGGGACTATGAGCAGTACTTC
>TRBJ1-5|TRBV19|NA|NA
CASSIQGGFQPQHF
TGTGCCAGTAGTATACAAGGGGGGTTTCAGCCCCAGCATTTT
>TRBJ1-1|TRBV24-1|many|NA
CATSGPEQGHTEAFF
TGTGCCACCAGTGGCCCCGAACAGGGTCACACTGAAGCTTTCTTT
>TRBJ1-5|TRBV19|NA|NA
CASSMRPQPQHF
TGTGCCAGTAGTATGAGGCCTCAGCCCCAGCATTTT
>TRBJ2-5|TRBV12-3/TRBV12-4|few|TRBD1
CASSESAGQGGRETQYF
TGTGCCAGCAGTGAGTCTGCGGGACAGGGAGGACGAGAGACCCAGTACTTC
>TRBJ1-2|TRBV10-3|many|NA
CAISTGSYGYTF
TGTGCCATCAGCACGGGGAGCTATGGCTACACCTTC
>TRBJ1-2|TRBV12-3/TRBV12-4|NA|NA
CASSYLLGQGLYGYTF
TGTGCCAGCAGTTACCTCCTTGGGCAGGGCCTTTATGGCTACACCTTC
>TRBJ2-7|TRBV15|many|TRBD1
CATSTRGQRSYEQYF
TGTGCCACCAGCACTAGGGGACAGCGCTCCTACGAGCAGTACTTC
>TRBJ1-1|TRBV7-8|NA|NA
CASSSPSREDTEAFF
TGTGCCAGCAGCTCACCTAGCAGGGAGGACACTGAAGCTTTCTTT
>TRBJ2-7|TRBV2|few|TRBD1
CASSPWGGTGKHEQYF
TGTGCCAGCAGCCCCTGGGGCGGGACAGGGAAGCACGAGCAGTACTTC
>TRBJ1-3|TRBV25-1|NA|TRBD1
CASSPGTVNSGNTIYF
TGTGCCAGCAGTCCCGGGACAGTGAACTCTGGAAACACCATATATTTT
>TRBJ2-6|TRBV20-1|NA|NA
CSARPGPSGANVLTF
TGCAGTGCTAGACCAGGGCCTTCGGGGGCCAACGTCCTGACTTTC
>TRBJ1-6|TRBV7-2|many|TRBD1
CASSFRTGDSPLHF
TGTGCCAGCAGCTTCCGGACAGGGGATTCACCCCTCCACTTT
>TRBJ1-5|TRBV2|NA|NA
CASEVRDTSNQPQHF
TGTGCCAGCGAGGTGAGGGACACAAGCAATCAGCCCCAGCATTTT
>TRBJ2-7|TRBV7-9|NA|NA
CASSLAGGVGYGQYF
TGTGCCAGCAGCTTAGCGGGAGGAGTGGGCTACGGGCAGTACTTC
>TRBJ2-6|TRBV2|many|NA
CASSADRGLYSGANVLTF
TGTGCCAGCAGTGCAGACAGGGGACTATACTCTGGGGCCAACGTCCTGACTTTC
>TRBJ1-1|TRBV20-1|NA|TRBD1
CSARLTGGAYTEAFF
TGCAGTGCTAGGCTCACAGGGGGCGCGTACACTGAAGCTTTCTTT
>TRBJ1-5|TRBV29-1|NA|NA
CAWSDGGNQPQHF
TGTGCCTGGAGTGACGGAGGCAATCAGCCCCAGCATTTT
>TRBJ2-2|TRBV2|many|NA
CASESRRTVPGELFF
TGTGCCAGCGAAAGTCGACGGACTGTGCCCGGGGAGCTGTTTTTT
>TRBJ1-2|TRBV5-6|once|NA
CASSRTSGGGYTF
TGTGCCAGCAGCCGGACTAGCGGGGGCGGCTACACCTTC
>TRBJ1-2|TRBV11-2|NA|TRBD1
CASSLDLGQFNYGYTF
TGTGCCAGCAGCTTAGACCTGGGACAGTTCAACTATGGCTACACCTTC
>TRBJ1-2|TRBV11-2|NA|TRBD1
CASSADRRYGYTF
TGTGCCAGCAGCGCGGACAGGCGCTATGGCTACACCTTC
>TRBJ1-2|TRBV29-1|once|NA
CSVMTVGGYTF
TGCAGCGTCATGACAGTTGGAGGCTACACCTTC
>TRBJ1-1|TRBV29-1|NA|NA
CSVPWSRDEAFF
TGCAGCGTCCCCTGGTCCCGCGATGAAGCTTTCTTT
>TRBJ2-7|TRBV20-1|NA|NA
CSARERVRRDQISYKQYF
TGCAGTGCTAGAGAGAGGGTCAGGAGGGACCAAATCTCCTACAAGCAGTACTTC
>TRBJ2-7|TRBV20-1|few|TRBD2
CSARDRGRGSYEQYF
TGCAGTGCTAGAGATCGAGGGCGGGGGTCCTACGAGCAGTACTTC
>TRBJ1-2|TRBV29-1|once|TRBD1
CSVARDSTAGSYGYTF
TGCAGCGTTGCGAGGGACAGCACCGCGGGGAGCTATGGCTACACCTTC
>TRBJ2-7|TRBV25-1|many|TRBD2
CASSPKREGIREQYF
TGTGCCAGCAGTCCCAAGAGGGAGGGAATCCGCGAGCAGTACTTC
>TRBJ2-5|TRBV24-1|many|TRBD1
CATSDLLGTEETQYF
TGTGCCACCAGTGATTTGCTTGGGACAGAAGAGACCCAGTACTTC
>TRBJ2-2|TRBV2|few|NA
CASSLGQAGTGELFF
TGTGCCAGCAGTCTCGGCCAGGCGGGCACCGGGGAGCTGTTTTTT
>TRBJ1-2|TRBV6-5|NA|TRBD1
CASNGQGDYGYTF
TGTGCCAGCAACGGACAGGGGGACTATGGCTACACCTTC
>TRBJ1-2|TRBV29-1|many|TRBD1
CSVSDREGGYTF
TGCAGCGTTTCCGACAGGGAAGGAGGCTACACCTTC
>TRBJ1-5|TRBV15|many|NA
CATSPGQISNQPQHF
TGTGCCACCAGCCCCGGACAGATTAGCAATCAGCCCCAGCATTTT
>TRBJ1-6|TRBV2|NA|NA
CASSPPGAGNSPLHF
TGTGCCAGCAGCCCCCCGGGGGCTGGTAATTCACCCCTCCACTTT
>TRBJ1-1|TRBV2|few|NA
CASSERQMNTEAFF
TGTGCCAGCAGTGAACGGCAGATGAACACTGAAGCTTTCTTT
>TRBJ1-2|TRBV13|NA|NA
CASSHGQSTGYGYTF
TGTGCCAGCAGCCACGGACAGTCGACAGGCTATGGCTACACCTTC
>TRBJ2-7|TRBV29-1|NA|NA
CSGRAFEQYF
TGCAGCGGGAGGGCCTTCGAGCAGTACTTC
>TRBJ2-5|TRBV2|NA|TRBD2
CASGVAGGEKTQYF
TGTGCCAGCGGGGTAGCGGGAGGCGAGAAGACCCAGTACTTC
>TRBJ1-4|TRBV20-1|NA|NA
CSARRIGPEREKLFF
TGCAGTGCTCGAAGAATAGGACCGGAGCGTGAAAAACTGTTTTTT
>TRBJ1-2|TRBV7-9|NA|NA
CVSSIHGANYGYTF
TGTGTCAGCAGCATCCACGGCGCTAACTATGGCTACACCTTC
>TRBJ2-2|TRBV6-1|NA|NA
CASSAGWDTGELFF
TGTGCCAGCAGTGCGGGGTGGGACACCGGGGAGCTGTTTTTT
>TRBJ1-5|TRBV6-6|few|NA
CASSYGEGNQPQHF
TGTGCCAGCAGTTACGGGGAGGGCAATCAGCCCCAGCATTTT
>TRBJ1-1|TRBV6-5|once|TRBD1
CASSEPGQGDTEAFF
TGTGCCAGCAGCGAACCGGGACAGGGGGACACTGAAGCTTTCTTT
>TRBJ2-5|TRBV10-3|many|TRBD2
CAISEAGAQETQYF
TGTGCCATCAGTGAAGCGGGGGCCCAAGAGACCCAGTACTTC
>TRBJ2-5|TRBV5-1|NA|NA
CASSSREYRAQETQYF
TGCGCCAGCAGCTCCCGGGAGTACAGGGCTCAAGAGACCCAGTACTTC
>TRBJ1-2|TRBV25-1|many|NA
CASSELTRDSGYTF
TGTGCCAGCAGTGAACTAACTCGGGATTCTGGCTACACCTTC
>TRBJ2-7|TRBV20-1|NA|NA
CSARWTPSSYEQYF
TGCAGTGCTAGATGGACTCCGAGCTCCTACGAGCAGTACTTC
>TRBJ1-2|TRBV24-1|NA|NA
CATSEASIYGYTF
TGTGCCACCAGTGAAGCGTCGATTTATGGCTACACCTTC
>TRBJ2-5|TRBV9|many|NA
CASTGDMGPTQYF
TGTGCCAGCACTGGGGACATGGGACCGACCCAGTACTTC
>TRBJ2-5|TRBV28|few|NA
CASRSETQYF
TGTGCCAGCAGGTCAGAGACCCAGTACTTC
>TRBJ2-5|TRBV19|NA|NA
CASSMSRAQETQYF
TGTGCCAGTAGTATGTCCAGGGCCCAAGAGACCCAGTACTTC
>TRBJ1-1|TRBV5-1|NA|NA
CASTPGRVNTEAFF
TGCGCCAGCACCCCAGGACGGGTGAACACTGAAGCTTTCTTT
>TRBJ1-4|TRBV2|many|NA
CASSELYVLGNEKLFF
TGTGCCAGCAGTGAGTTGTACGTTTTGGGTAATGAAAAACTGTTTTTT
>TRBJ1-1|TRBV2|NA|TRBD1
CASSSPGGTAFF
TGTGCCAGCAGTTCTCCAGGGGGGACGGCTTTCTTT
>TRBJ2-7|TRBV9|NA|TRBD2
CASSSTGTGTSGSYVPHEQYF
TGTGCCAGCAGCTCGACAGGGACCGGGACTAGCGGGAGCTATGTTCCCCACGAGCAGTACTTC
>TRBJ1-1|TRBV29-1|NA|NA
CSDKFRLNTEAFF
TGCAGCGACAAATTTAGATTGAACACTGAAGCTTTCTTT
>TRBJ1-1|TRBV12-3/TRBV12-4|few|NA
CASSLGADTEAFF
TGTGCCAGCAGTTTGGGGGCTGACACTGAAGCTTTCTTT
>TRBJ1-4|TRBV7-2|few|TRBD1
CASSRTGGWYEKLFF
TGTGCCAGCAGCCGGACAGGGGGCTGGTATGAAAAACTGTTTTTT